This T cell receptor (beta chain) was found in a study of EBV T-cell therapy then PD-1 blockade in nasopharyngeal carcinoma. Noted treatment: AdE1-LMPpoly-expanded autologous EBV-specific T-cell therapy followed by anti-PD-1 nivolumab. As for this clone: Its antigen remains unknown.

Sequencing used immunoSEQ multiplex PCR; TCRdb keeps in-frame clones, though not all of them. The repertoire holds roughly 22,000 clones, with over 75% as singletons. The CDR3 totals 15 residues. Germline trimming cut 3 bases from V and 0 bases from J; bases unmatched to any gene: 0. The V gene's germline CDR1 is KGHSH and CDR2 LQKENI. The sequence was collected from a man in his forties with nasopharyngeal carcinoma. The input for sequencing was CD8+ T cells from blood, taken at day -245 from a patient whose treatment included autologous EBV-specific T cells and nivolumab. The chain is built from TRBV18 and TRBJ2-7; 12 nucleotides match TRBD1. This CDR3 reads CASSPGQGASYEQYF. The CDR3 nucleotides read TGTGCCAGCTCACCGGGACAGGGGGCCTCCTACGAGCAGTACTTC.